This T cell receptor beta chain was sequenced during a study of OX40 agonist ivuxolimab in advanced cancers. Looking at the study overall: Patients received ivuxolimab, an agonistic anti-OX40 (CD134) antibody. Participants, around 80% male, averaged approximately 56 years of age, ranging from about 23 to 90.

Patients who had autoimmune disease history or got systemic immunosuppression were left out. Here immunoSEQ multiplex PCR was the method, and the copy in TCRdb shows in-frame clones only, minus some. Altogether about 79,000 clones are present, around 93% being singletons, with the ten largest covering approximately 0.5%. V was trimmed by 0 bases and J by 8 bases, leaving 12 bases between them. This CDR3 spans 14 amino acids. Study results and caveats: Expanded peripheral T cell antigen specificity was not determined.

This clone was observed a single time. What it binds is unknown. The chain recombines TRBV5-3 with TRBJ2-1; D possibly corresponds to TRBD2 (6 bases). TRBV5-3 falls under the ORF class, with uncertain function. The sequences come from CD4+ or CD8+ T cells sorted from blood, collected in a trial of the OX40 agonist ivuxolimab. The receptor comes from an adult with an advanced solid tumor such as melanoma, head and neck, liver or kidney cancer. CDR3 in DNA: TGTGCCAGAAGCTTGGGAGTAGCGGTGGATGAGCAGTTCTTC. It yields the protein CARSLGVAVDEQFF.